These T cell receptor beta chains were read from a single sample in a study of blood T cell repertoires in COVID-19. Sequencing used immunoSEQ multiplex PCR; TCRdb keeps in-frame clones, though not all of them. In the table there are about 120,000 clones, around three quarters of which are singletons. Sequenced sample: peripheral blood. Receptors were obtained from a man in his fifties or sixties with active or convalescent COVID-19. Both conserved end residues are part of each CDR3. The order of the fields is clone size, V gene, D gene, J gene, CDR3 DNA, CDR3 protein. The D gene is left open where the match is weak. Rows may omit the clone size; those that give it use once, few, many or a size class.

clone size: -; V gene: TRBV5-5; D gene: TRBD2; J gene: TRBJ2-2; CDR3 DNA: TGTGCCAGCAGCGCCGGACTAGCGGGAGGGTTCGGGGAGCTGTTTTTT; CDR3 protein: CASSAGLAGGFGELFF
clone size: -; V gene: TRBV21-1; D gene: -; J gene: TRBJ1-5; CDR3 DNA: TGTGCCAGCAGCGCGCGCCCAGGACAGGGGGATCGGGAGCCCCAGCATTTT; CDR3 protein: CASSARPGQGDREPQHF
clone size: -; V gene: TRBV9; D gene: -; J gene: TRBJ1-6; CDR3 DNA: TGTGCCAGCAGCCCAGGAACTGCAGGTTCACCCCTCCACTTT; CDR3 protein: CASSPGTAGSPLHF
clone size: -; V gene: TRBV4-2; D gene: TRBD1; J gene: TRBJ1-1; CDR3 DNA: TGTGCCAGCAGCCCCGGACAGGGGTCCCCGAACACTGAAGCTTTCTTT; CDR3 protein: CASSPGQGSPNTEAFF
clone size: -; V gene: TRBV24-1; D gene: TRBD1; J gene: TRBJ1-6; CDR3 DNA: TGTGCCACCAGTGATCACGACAGGGGGGATTCACCCCTCCACTTT; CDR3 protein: CATSDHDRGDSPLHF
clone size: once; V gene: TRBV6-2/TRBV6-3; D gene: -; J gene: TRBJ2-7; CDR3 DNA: TGTGCCAGCAGTTCGGTTGACACAGACTCCTACGAGCAGTACTTC; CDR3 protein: CASSSVDTDSYEQYF
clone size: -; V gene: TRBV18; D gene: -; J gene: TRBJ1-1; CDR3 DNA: TGTGCCAGCTCACCCCGGGGAGGGGGTACGAACACTGAAGCTTTCTTT; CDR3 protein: CASSPRGGGTNTEAFF
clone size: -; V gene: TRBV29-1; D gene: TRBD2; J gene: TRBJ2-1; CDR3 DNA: TGCAGCGTTGTGGGACTAACCGGGACTACCTCCTACAATGAGCAGTTCTTC; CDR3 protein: CSVVGLTGTTSYNEQFF
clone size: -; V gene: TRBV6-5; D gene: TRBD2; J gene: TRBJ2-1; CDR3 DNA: TGTGCCAGCAAAACGGGACTAGCGGATTACAATGAGCAGTTCTTC; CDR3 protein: CASKTGLADYNEQFF
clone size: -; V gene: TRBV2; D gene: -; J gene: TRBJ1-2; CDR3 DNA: TGTGCCAGCTCTCCAGTTTATGGCTACACCTTC; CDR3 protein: CASSPVYGYTF
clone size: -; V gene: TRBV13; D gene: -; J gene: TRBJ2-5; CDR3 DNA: TGTGCCAGCAGCTTAGGCAGGTTGTCAGAGACCCAGTACTTC; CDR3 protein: CASSLGRLSETQYF
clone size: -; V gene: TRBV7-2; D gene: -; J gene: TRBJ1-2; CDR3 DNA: TGTGCCAGCAGATTTCCCGGGACACGAGGCGGAGGCTACACCTTC; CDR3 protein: CASRFPGTRGGGYTF
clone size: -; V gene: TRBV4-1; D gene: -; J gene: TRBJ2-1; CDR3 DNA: TGCGCCAGCAGCCAAGATCCTAGCGAACCCTACAATGAGCAGTTCTTC; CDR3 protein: CASSQDPSEPYNEQFF
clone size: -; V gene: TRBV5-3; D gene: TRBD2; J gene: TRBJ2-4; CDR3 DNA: TGTGCCAGAAGCCCCGTCGGGGGGGGCGAAACAGCCAAAAACATTCAGTACTTC; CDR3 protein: CARSPVGGGETAKNIQYF
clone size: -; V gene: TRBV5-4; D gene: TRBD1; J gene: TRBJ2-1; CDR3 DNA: TGTGCCAGCAGCTCACCGGGACAGGGGGCCTCTTCCGAGCAGTTCTTC; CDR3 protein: CASSSPGQGASSEQFF
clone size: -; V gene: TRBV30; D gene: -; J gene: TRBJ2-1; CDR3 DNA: TGTGCCTGGAGTTTCGGACTCGGAAGAAATGAGCAGTTCTTC; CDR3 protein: CAWSFGLGRNEQFF
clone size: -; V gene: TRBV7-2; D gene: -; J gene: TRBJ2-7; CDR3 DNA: TGTGCCAGCAGCTTAGTACAGGGAGCCTACGAGCAGTACTTC; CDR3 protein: CASSLVQGAYEQYF
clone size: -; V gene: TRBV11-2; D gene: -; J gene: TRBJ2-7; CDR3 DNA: TGTGCCAGCAGCTTAGAGGGCGGGGCCTACGAGCAGTACTTC; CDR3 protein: CASSLEGGAYEQYF
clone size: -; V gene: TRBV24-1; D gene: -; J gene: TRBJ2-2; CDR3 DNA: TGTGCCACCAAGGGGCCCCTGAACACCGGGGAGCTGTTTTTT; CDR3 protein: CATKGPLNTGELFF
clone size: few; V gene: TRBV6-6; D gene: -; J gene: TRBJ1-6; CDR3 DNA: TGTGCCAGCAGTTTACGGACAGCTCCCCTCCACTTT; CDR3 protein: CASSLRTAPLHF
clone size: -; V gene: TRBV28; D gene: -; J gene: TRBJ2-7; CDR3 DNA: TGTGCCAGCAGTCCCCAGGTAACCTACGAGCAGTACTTC; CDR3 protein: CASSPQVTYEQYF
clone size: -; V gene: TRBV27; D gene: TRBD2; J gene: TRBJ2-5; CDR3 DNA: TGTGCCAGCAGTCCAACACCGCGGGAGGGTCGGGAGACCCAGTACTTC; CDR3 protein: CASSPTPREGRETQYF
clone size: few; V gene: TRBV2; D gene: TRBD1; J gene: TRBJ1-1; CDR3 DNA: TGTGCCAGCAGTATACAGGGGGCGTCGAGAACTGAAGCTTTCTTT; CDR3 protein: CASSIQGASRTEAFF
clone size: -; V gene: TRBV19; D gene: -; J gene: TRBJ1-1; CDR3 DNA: TGTGCCCAAATACTAGGGATTACTGAAGCTTTCTTT; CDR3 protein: CAQILGITEAFF